Listed below are T cell receptor beta chains from one sample, sequenced in a study of vaccination and CD4 T cells after COVID-19. These receptors have no identified antigens. TCRdb redid the calling of the PCR reads with MiXCR, one entry per CDR3 protein. There are about 25,000 distinct CDR3 sequences in the sample; approximately 50% occur only once, and approximately 6.1% lies in the top ten. The source material was CD4+ T cells from blood, cultured in vitro. Receptors originate from a human donor who had recovered from COVID-19. Each CDR3 is given with its conserved first and last residue. The D gene is left open where the match is weak. The listing skips clone size in some rows; elsewhere it reads once, few, many or a size class.

v_call	clone_size	j_call	cdr3_length	d_call	cdr3_aa	cdr3_nt
TRBV6-5	few	TRBJ2-1	17	.	CASSYYFGGSNYNEQFF	TGTGCCAGCAGTTACTATTTTGGGGGGTCTAACTACAATGAGCAGTTCTTC
TRBV5-6	.	TRBJ1-6	15	TRBD1	CASSYRTGDGSPLHF	TGTGCCAGCAGCTACCGCACAGGGGACGGTTCACCCCTCCACTTT
TRBV12-3/TRBV12-4	.	TRBJ2-3	15	.	CASSFVRESTDTQYF	TGTGCCAGCAGTTTCGTCAGGGAAAGCACAGATACGCAGTATTTT
TRBV4-2	.	TRBJ1-6	18	TRBD1	CASSQGVTGDAYNSPLHF	TGTGCCAGCAGCCAGGGCGTGACAGGGGATGCCTATAATTCACCCCTCCACTTT
TRBV5-1	.	TRBJ2-7	15	.	CASSSDRTFTYEQYF	TGCGCCAGCAGCTCCGACAGGACCTTTACCTACGAGCAGTACTTC
TRBV6-1	.	TRBJ1-1	14	.	CASSEEIYVTEAFF	TGTGCCAGCAGTGAAGAAATCTATGTCACTGAAGCTTTCTTT
TRBV7-8	.	TRBJ2-7	17	TRBD2	CASSLAGSSGSIYEQYF	TGTGCCAGCAGCTTAGCCGGGTCTAGCGGGAGTATCTACGAGCAGTACTTC
TRBV20-1	.	TRBJ2-3	12	TRBD2	CSADTSGGTQYF	TGCAGTGCTGATACTAGCGGTGGTACGCAGTATTTT
TRBV20-1	.	TRBJ2-3	14	.	CSALAGLNTDTQYF	TGCAGTGCATTGGCCGGACTTAACACAGATACGCAGTATTTT
TRBV6-2/TRBV6-3	few	TRBJ2-3	16	TRBD2	CASSSVLAGPTDTQYF	TGTGCCAGCAGTTCCGTTCTAGCGGGGCCCACAGATACGCAGTATTTT
TRBV24-1	.	TRBJ2-4	18	TRBD1	CATSDARDRGGVKNIQYF	TGTGCCACCAGTGATGCAAGGGACAGGGGCGGTGTCAAAAACATTCAGTACTTC
TRBV18	.	TRBJ1-5	14	.	CASSPGEGNQPQHF	TGTGCCAGCTCACCAGGGGAGGGGAATCAGCCCCAGCATTTT
TRBV28	few	TRBJ2-7	13	.	CAIMDRHSYEQYF	TGTGCCATCATGGACAGACACTCCTACGAGCAGTACTTC
TRBV27	.	TRBJ2-3	15	.	CAIAPGSLDTDTQYF	TGTGCCATCGCACCCGGGAGTTTGGACACGGATACGCAGTATTTT
TRBV7-2	.	TRBJ2-7	15	.	CASSLVWGYSYEQYF	TGTGCCAGCAGCTTAGTCTGGGGGTACTCCTACGAGCAGTACTTC
TRBV19	few	TRBJ1-2	14	TRBD1	CATQETGTDDGYTF	TGTGCCACCCAAGAAACCGGGACAGACGATGGCTACACCTTC
TRBV19	few	TRBJ1-1	14	TRBD1	CASSRGQTNTEAFF	TGTGCCAGTAGCCGGGGACAGACGAACACTGAAGCTTTCTTT
TRBV20-1	.	TRBJ2-1	15	TRBD1	CSAREGTAGYNEQFF	TGCAGTGCTAGAGAAGGGACAGCAGGTTACAATGAGCAGTTCTTC
TRBV5-4	.	TRBJ2-7	15	TRBD1	CASSHDRGRVYEQYF	TGTGCCAGCAGTCATGACAGGGGTCGAGTCTACGAGCAGTACTTC
TRBV20-1	.	TRBJ1-2	12	.	CSARAEGNGYTF	TGCAGTGCTAGAGCGGAAGGGAATGGCTACACCTTC
TRBV20-1	.	TRBJ2-1	15	TRBD1	CSATPRDRGINEQFF	TGCAGTGCGACCCCCCGGGACAGGGGCATCAATGAGCAGTTCTTC
TRBV11-3	.	TRBJ1-1	15	.	CASSPLDRNSPEAFF	TGTGCCAGCAGCCCCCTGGATCGCAATAGTCCTGAGGCTTTCTTT
TRBV5-1	.	TRBJ1-1	17	TRBD1	CASTPWRGTGANTEAFF	TGCGCCAGCACACCTTGGAGAGGGACAGGGGCCAACACTGAAGCTTTCTTT
TRBV28	few	TRBJ1-2	14	.	CASITGTFNYGYTF	TGTGCCAGCATAACAGGGACCTTTAACTATGGCTACACCTTC
TRBV27	once	TRBJ1-2	14	.	CASSLNRDVYGCTF	TGTGCCAGCAGTTTAAACAGAGATGTCTATGGCTGCACCTTC
TRBV7-2	.	TRBJ1-2	15	TRBD1	CASSDRTGTHYGYTF	TGTGCCAGCAGCGACCGGACAGGGACTCACTATGGCTACACCTTC
TRBV7-9	few	TRBJ2-2	17	TRBD1	CASSSPRTGYGTGELFF	TGTGCCAGCAGCTCCCCACGGACAGGGTACGGCACCGGGGAGCTGTTTTTT
TRBV28	.	TRBJ2-7	12	.	CASSLIGYEQYF	TGTGCCAGCAGTTTAATTGGGTACGAGCAGTACTTC
TRBV5-4	.	TRBJ1-6	16	TRBD1	CASSFRDRKYNSPLHF	TGTGCCAGCAGCTTCCGGGACAGGAAATATAATTCACCCCTCCACTTT
TRBV20-1	.	TRBJ2-1	14	.	CSARDRRGYNEQFF	TGCAGTGCTAGAGATCGGCGGGGTTACAATGAGCAGTTCTTC
TRBV6-1	.	TRBJ2-2	13	TRBD2	CATRRTSTGELFF	TGTGCCACCCGACGGACTAGCACCGGGGAGCTGTTTTTT
TRBV10-3	.	TRBJ1-6	17	.	CAISESMGGGGSSPLHF	TGTGCCATCAGTGAGTCGATGGGGGGGGGAGGCAGTTCACCCCTCCACTTT
TRBV27	few	TRBJ1-2	15	TRBD1	CASSATRTGNYGYTF	TGTGCCAGCAGTGCAACGAGGACAGGAAACTATGGCTACACCTTC
TRBV6-2/TRBV6-3	few	TRBJ2-3	15	.	CASSYEGRIADTQYF	TGTGCCAGCAGTTATGAAGGGCGTATTGCAGATACGCAGTATTTT
TRBV27	.	TRBJ2-3	18	TRBD2	CASSPPLWTSGFTDTQYF	TGTGCCAGCAGTCCCCCCCTCTGGACTAGCGGTTTCACAGATACGCAGTATTTT
TRBV12-3/TRBV12-4	.	TRBJ2-2	13	.	CARRLVSTGELFF	TGTGCCAGACGACTAGTAAGCACCGGGGAGCTGTTTTTT
TRBV4-3	.	TRBJ2-1	16	TRBD1	CASSQLGQGSRNEQFF	TGCGCCAGCAGCCAACTCGGACAGGGCTCACGTAATGAGCAGTTCTTC
TRBV24-1	.	TRBJ2-3	16	TRBD2	CATSDPGGSGKDTQYF	TGTGCCACCAGTGACCCCGGCGGGAGTGGGAAAGATACGCAGTATTTT
TRBV6-2/TRBV6-3	.	TRBJ2-1	13	.	CASSVSGVNEAFF	TGTGCCAGCAGTGTATCGGGGGTCAATGAAGCGTTCTTC
TRBV18	.	TRBJ2-3	14	.	CASSPSHSTDTQYF	TGTGCCAGCTCACCAAGTCATAGCACAGATACGCAGTATTTT
TRBV5-6	.	TRBJ2-1	15	.	CASSLDGGPYNEQFF	TGTGCCAGCAGCTTGGACGGGGGACCCTACAATGAGCAGTTCTTC
TRBV10-1	.	TRBJ2-1	13	TRBD2	CASSESGDNEQFF	TGCGCCAGCAGTGAGAGCGGGGACAATGAGCAGTTCTTC
TRBV20-1	few	TRBJ1-2	15	.	CSARDRTTLNYGYTF	TGCAGTGCTAGAGATCGGACAACGCTTAACTATGGCTACACCTTC
TRBV20-1	.	TRBJ2-5	12	TRBD2	CSLAGWGETQYF	TGCAGTCTAGCGGGGTGGGGGGAGACCCAGTACTTC
TRBV6-1	.	TRBJ1-3	17	.	CASSPSRTAAFGNTIYF	TGTGCCAGCAGCCCCTCGAGGACGGCCGCCTTTGGAAACACCATATATTTT
TRBV19	.	TRBJ1-5	18	.	CASSIAPWTAYSNQPQHF	TGTGCCAGTAGTATAGCCCCCTGGACGGCCTATAGCAATCAGCCCCAGCATTTT
TRBV7-6	.	TRBJ1-1	13	.	CASSMGYGTEAFF	TGTGCCAGCAGCATGGGATACGGGACTGAAGCTTTCTTT
TRBV2	.	TRBJ1-1	13	.	CASGDPRNTEAFF	TGTGCCAGCGGGGACCCTAGGAACACTGAAGCTTTCTTT
TRBV28	.	TRBJ1-2	12	.	CASTRDNYGYTF	TGTGCCAGCACCCGGGATAACTATGGCTACACCTTC
TRBV6-1	.	TRBJ2-7	12	TRBD1	CASTKGGHEQYF	TGTGCCAGCACCAAAGGGGGCCACGAGCAGTACTTC
TRBV7-2	.	TRBJ1-4	16	TRBD1	CASSSYLGTGGEKLFF	TGTGCCAGCAGCTCCTATCTGGGGACAGGGGGGGAAAAACTGTTTTTT
TRBV19	few	TRBJ2-5	15	TRBD1	CASSSRQGFGETQYF	TGTGCCAGTAGTTCCCGACAGGGGTTTGGGGAGACCCAGTACTTC
TRBV6-1	few	TRBJ2-2	16	.	CASSTEGLTNTGELFF	TGTGCCAGCAGTACCGAGGGACTCACTAACACCGGGGAGCTGTTTTTT